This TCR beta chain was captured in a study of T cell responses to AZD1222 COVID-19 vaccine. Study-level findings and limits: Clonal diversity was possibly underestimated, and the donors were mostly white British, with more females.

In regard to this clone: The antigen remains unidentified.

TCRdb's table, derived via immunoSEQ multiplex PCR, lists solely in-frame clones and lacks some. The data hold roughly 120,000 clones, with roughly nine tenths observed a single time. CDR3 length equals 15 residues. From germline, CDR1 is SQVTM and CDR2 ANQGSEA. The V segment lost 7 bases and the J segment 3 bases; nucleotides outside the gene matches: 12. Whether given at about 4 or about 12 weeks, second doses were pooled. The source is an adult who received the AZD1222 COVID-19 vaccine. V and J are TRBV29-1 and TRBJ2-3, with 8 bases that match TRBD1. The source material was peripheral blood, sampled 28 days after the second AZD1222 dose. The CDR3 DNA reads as TGCAGCGCTCCCCCAGGGGGCTTATGGACAGATACGCAGTATTTT. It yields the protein CSAPPGGLWTDTQYF.